This TCR beta chain is from a study of blood T cell repertoires in COVID-19. Whole-study context: Collection of acute and convalescent COVID-19 samples took place in the United States, Italy and Spain. The analysed material was cDNA or gDNA that came from T cells, B-cell-depleted T cells, or PBMCs.

Trimming took 3 bases from V and 0 from J, leaving 9 bases between them. CDR1 and CDR2 from the germline V gene are LNHDA and SQIVND (reference sequence). This CDR3 is built from 15 residues. Authors' methods: The assay estimated nucleated cells by amplifying reference gene primers. Sequencing was performed with immunoSEQ multiplex PCR; in TCRdb, only in-frame clones are kept and a portion is missing. V and J calls and clone size are given by that table; D and trimming were obtained from the DNA. This sample has 250,000 to 300,000 clones; approximately 90% occur once, and the top ten carry around 2%.

Sequences were obtained from peripheral blood. This chain uses TRBV19 with TRBJ1-3, with D uncertain. The sequence was collected from a woman younger than 45 with COVID-19, enrolled during active disease. CDR3 loop: CASSMGRSSGNTIYF. CDR3 bases: TGTGCCAGTAGTATGGGTAGGAGCTCTGGAAACACCATATATTTT. Together with reference TRBV19 and TRBJ1-3, the CDR3 gives the full variable domain: DGGITQSPKYLFRKEGQNVTLSCEQNLNHDAMYWYRQDPGQGLRLIYYSQIVNDFQKGDIAEGYSVSREKKESFPLTVTSAQKNPTAFYLCASSMGRSSGNTIYFGEGSWLTVV.